The next 17 T cell receptor beta chains were all read from a single sample in a study of blood T cell repertoires in COVID-19. The table came from immunoSEQ multiplex PCR; TCRdb's copy has only in-frame clones and leaves some out. The sample holds around 500,000 clones, about nine tenths seen once. Specimen: PBMCs or T cells enriched from blood (not recorded which). Every receptor here comes from a woman aged 55-75 years who had recovered from COVID-19.

CDR3 protein: CATSIAGVNTGELFF. In DNA, the CDR3 is TGTGCCACCAGTATAGCGGGGGTAAACACCGGGGAGCTGTTTTTT. The chain uses TRBV24-1 and TRBJ2-2, with 9 bases matching TRBD2. The J segment lost 2 bases and the V segment lost 6 bases, leaving 3 bases of the junction unmatched. Germline CDR1 is KGHDR and CDR2 is SFDVKD. This CDR3 contains 15 residues.

The chain recombines TRBV3-1 (or the pseudogene TRBV3-2) with TRBJ1-4; TRBD1 matches 7 bases. Trimming removed 1 base from V and 8 bases from J; junction bases left unmatched: 4. CDR1 and CDR2 from the germline V gene are LGHDT and YNNKEL (reference sequence). This CDR3 region has 14 residues. CDR3 coding DNA: TGTGCCAGCAGCCAAGGACAGGGACGGGAAAAACTGTTTTTT. Protein: CASSQGQGREKLFF.

This clone was detected only once. This chain joins TRBV5-1 and TRBJ2-3, with D unclear. The length of the CDR3 is 14 residues. Germline CDR1 SGHRS, CDR2 YFSETQ. V lost 7 bases to trimming and J lost 1 base, with 13 bases between them. For the CDR3, the DNA is TGCGCCAGCCGCACAATCCCCCGCACAGATACGCAGTATTTT. Translation: CASRTIPRTDTQYF.

This chain connects TRBV5-1 to TRBJ2-1, with D possibly TRBD1 on 6 matching bases. The CDR3 sequence is 16 residues long. Germline loops: CDR1 SGHRS, CDR2 YFSETQ. V lost 0 bases, J lost 8 bases, and 18 bases lay in between. This CDR3 is CASSLVRDIKFDEQFF. The CDR3 DNA is TGCGCCAGCAGCTTGGTCCGGGACATTAAGTTCGATGAGCAGTTCTTC.

This chain links TRBV9 with TRBJ1-5; 8 nucleotides match TRBD1. The CDR3 covers 14 residues. J lost 2 bases, V lost 3 bases, and 1 base had no gene match. CDR1 is SGDLS and CDR2 is YYNGEE in the germline V gene. CDR3 loop: CASSATGGNQPQHF. CDR3 coding DNA: TGTGCCAGCAGCGCGACAGGGGGCAATCAGCCCCAGCATTTT.

V is TRBV20-1 and J is TRBJ1-2; 7 nucleotides line up with TRBD1. Germline values: CDR1 DFQATT, CDR2 SNEGSKA (reference sequence). The CDR3 contains 12 residues. After removal of 4 bases from V and 6 bases from J, the junction contained 5 bases not matched to a gene. CDR3 protein: CSATETGNGYTF. For the CDR3, the DNA is TGCAGTGCTACTGAGACAGGGAATGGCTACACCTTC.

CDR3 DNA: TGCGCCAGCAGCCTGGCCGGGGGGGCCGGGGCAGATACGCAGTATTTT. Protein: CASSLAGGAGADTQYF. This rearrangement joins TRBV4-1 to TRBJ2-3, with TRBD2 matching 8 bases. The CDR3 is 16 amino acids. Unmatched junction bases numbered 10, after V lost 4 bases and J lost 4 bases. Germline CDR1 MGHRA, CDR2 YSYEKL.

This rearrangement joins TRBV11-2 to TRBJ2-3; 9 nucleotides match TRBD1. CDR3 length: 16 amino acids. After removal of 4 bases from V and 4 bases from J, the junction contained 9 bases not matched to a gene. Germline V gene lookup returns CDR1 SGHAT and CDR2 FQNNGV. The CDR3 here is CASSSSGTGSADTQYF. The CDR3 DNA sequence: TGTGCCAGCAGCTCCTCCGGGACAGGGTCGGCAGATACGCAGTATTTT.

The V call is TRBV30, the J call TRBJ1-1; perhaps TRBD1 as D (5 bases). Germline V gene lookup returns CDR1 GTSNPN and CDR2 SVGIG (reference sequence). The CDR3 is 14 residues long. V was clipped by 0 bases and J by 11 bases, with 19 bases between them. The CDR3 sequence is CAWSVGGDVGQAFF. In nucleotides, the CDR3 is TGTGCCTGGAGTGTGGGAGGGGATGTAGGCCAGGCTTTCTTT.

This chain links TRBV12-3 or TRBV12-4 with TRBJ2-1; D is possibly TRBD1 (6 bases). Between the trimmed V and J ends, which lost 11 bases and 7 bases, there was a span of 15 bases. The CDR3 extends over 12 amino acids. CDR3: CASRQGWNEQFF. The CDR3 nucleotides read TGTGCCTCCCGGCAGGGGTGGAATGAGCAGTTCTTC.

This clone is a singleton in its sample. V is TRBV6-4 and J is TRBJ2-6; possible D gene TRBD1, 6 bases. The CDR3 is 14 amino acids. Germline CDR1 is MRHNA and CDR2 is SNTAGT. V lost 1 base to trimming and J lost 8 bases, with 9 bases between them. CDR3 loop: CASSDLGHPNVLTF. In nucleotides, the CDR3 is TGTGCCAGCAGTGACTTGGGACACCCCAACGTCCTGACTTTC.

V and J are TRBV12-5 and TRBJ1-1; TRBD1 matches at 7 bases. Germline V lookup: CDR1 LGHNT, CDR2 FRNRAP. With 1 base clipped from V and 10 bases from J, the junction kept 6 bases outside the gene matches. This CDR3 contains 13 residues. As DNA, the CDR3 is TGTGCTAGTGGTTTGGGACAGGGCCAAGGAGCTTTCTTT. Translating it yields CASGLGQGQGAFF.

The V and J genes are TRBV3-1 (or the pseudogene TRBV3-2) and TRBJ1-2; D not certain. The CDR3 covers 15 residues. Germline values: CDR1 LGHDT, CDR2 YNNKEL (reference sequence). Trimming left V 4 bases short and J 8 bases short, with 20 bases between. The CDR3 nucleotides read TGTGCCAGCAGCCTCCTGACCGGGTCCTCTGAGGGCTACACCTTC. Translating it yields CASSLLTGSSEGYTF.

In its sample, this clone was seen once. This chain connects TRBV5-1 to TRBJ1-6, with 7 bases aligning to TRBD1. The CDR3 is 16 amino acids. The germline V gene has CDR1 SGHRS and CDR2 YFSETQ. V lost 0 bases, J lost 9 bases, and 9 bases stayed unmatched. CDR3 sequence reads: CASSLAFTTGASPLHF. CDR3 nucleotides: TGCGCCAGCAGCTTGGCCTTTACTACAGGGGCTTCACCCCTCCACTTT. Filled out from reference TRBV5-1 and TRBJ1-6, the complete variable domain reads KAGVTQTPRYLIKTRGQQVTLSCSPISGHRSVSWYQQTPGQGLQFLFEYFSETQRNKGNFPGRFSGRQFSNSRSEMNVSTLELGDSALYLCASSLAFTTGASPLHFGNGTRLTVT.

The chain recombines TRBV2 with TRBJ2-5, with a tentative D call TRBD2 (6 bases). The CDR3 extends over 13 amino acids. Trimming shortened V by 7 bases and J by 2 bases, and 11 bases separated the two germline ends. Germline V gene sequence: CDR1 SNHLY, CDR2 FYNNEI. The CDR3 coding sequence is TGTGCCAGCAAGGAGGGATGGCAAGAGACCCAGTACTTC. Amino acid sequence: CASKEGWQETQYF. Full variable domain (outside the CDR3, taken from reference TRBV2 and TRBJ2-5): EPEVTQTPSHQVTQMGQEVILRCVPISNHLYFYWYRQILGQKVEFLVSFYNNEISEKSEIFDDQFSVERPDGSNFTLKIRSTKLEDSAMYFCASKEGWQETQYFGPGTRLLVL.

The V gene is TRBV27, the J gene TRBJ2-4; 8 bases match TRBD1. V lost 6 bases, J lost 3 bases, and 7 bases stayed unmatched. Germline V lookup: CDR1 MNHEY, CDR2 SMNVEV (reference sequence). There are 15 residues in the CDR3. The CDR3 region has the DNA TGTGCCAGCAGGGAGGCAGGGGGCTTCAAAAACATTCAGTACTTC. Encoded protein: CASREAGGFKNIQYF.

V gene TRBV3-1 (or the pseudogene TRBV3-2) combines with J gene TRBJ1-2; D is perhaps TRBD1 (5 bases). V was clipped by 1 base and J by 4 bases, with 13 bases between them. This CDR3 has 15 amino acids. CDR1 and CDR2 (germline): LGHDT, YNNKEL (reference sequence). Written as DNA, the CDR3 is TGTGCCAGCAGCCAAGCCGTCCAGGGAGGCTATGGCTACACCTTC. Its protein is CASSQAVQGGYGYTF.